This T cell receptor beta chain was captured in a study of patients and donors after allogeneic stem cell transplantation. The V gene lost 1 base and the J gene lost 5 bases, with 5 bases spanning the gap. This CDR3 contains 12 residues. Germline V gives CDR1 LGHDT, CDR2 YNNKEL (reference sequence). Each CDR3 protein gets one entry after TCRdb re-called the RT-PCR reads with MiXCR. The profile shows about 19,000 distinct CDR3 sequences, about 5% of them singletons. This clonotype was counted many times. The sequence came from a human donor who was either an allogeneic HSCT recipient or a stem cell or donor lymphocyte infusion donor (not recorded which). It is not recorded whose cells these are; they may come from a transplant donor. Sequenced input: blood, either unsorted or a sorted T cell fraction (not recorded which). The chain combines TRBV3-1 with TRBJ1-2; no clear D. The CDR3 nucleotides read TGTGCCAGCAGCCAAGGACCTTATGGCTACACCTTC. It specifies CASSQGPYGYTF.